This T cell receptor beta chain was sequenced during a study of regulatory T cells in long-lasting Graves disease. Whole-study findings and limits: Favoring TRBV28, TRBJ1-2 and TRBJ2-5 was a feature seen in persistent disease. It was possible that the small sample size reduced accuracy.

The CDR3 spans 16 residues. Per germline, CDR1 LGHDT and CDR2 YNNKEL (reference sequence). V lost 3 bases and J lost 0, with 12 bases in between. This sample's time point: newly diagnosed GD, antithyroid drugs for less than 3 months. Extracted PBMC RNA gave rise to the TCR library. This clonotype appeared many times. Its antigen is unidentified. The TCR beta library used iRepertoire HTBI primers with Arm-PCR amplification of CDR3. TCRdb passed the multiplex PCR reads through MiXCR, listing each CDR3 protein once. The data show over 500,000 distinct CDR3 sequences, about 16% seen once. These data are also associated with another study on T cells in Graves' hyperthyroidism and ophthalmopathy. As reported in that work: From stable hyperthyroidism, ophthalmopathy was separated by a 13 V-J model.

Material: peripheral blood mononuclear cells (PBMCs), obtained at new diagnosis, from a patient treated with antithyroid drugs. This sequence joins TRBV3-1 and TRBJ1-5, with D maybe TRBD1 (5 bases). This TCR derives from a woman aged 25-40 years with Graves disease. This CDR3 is CASSHGHSVSNQPQHF. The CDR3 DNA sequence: TGTGCCAGCAGCCACGGACACAGTGTTAGCAATCAGCCCCAGCATTTT.